This T cell receptor beta chain was found in a study of neoadjuvant anti-PD-1 for oral cavity cancer. Patients had newly diagnosed, untreated stage II-IVA oral cavity squamous cell carcinoma. Germline trimming cut 5 bases from V and 2 bases from J; bases unmatched to any gene: 7. Germline values: CDR1 SGHVS, CDR2 FQNEAQ. CDR3 length: 16 residues. TCRdb keeps only in-frame clones here, not all; method: immunoSEQ multiplex PCR. Among about 14,000 clones listed, around three quarters were seen once. This receptor was identified in a person aged 35-80 years with oral cavity squamous cell carcinoma. This chain links TRBV7-8 with TRBJ2-2; TRBD1 matches 8 bases. This material consisted of PBMCs, taken before nivolumab (anti-PD-1) treatment. The CDR3, as DNA: TGTGCCAGCAGCCCCCTGACAGGGGCCAACACCGGGGAGCTGTTTTTT. Translation: CASSPLTGANTGELFF.